This paragraph covers one T cell receptor beta chain sequence. What it binds is not known. These data belong to a study of shared clonotypes between healthy human individuals. Findings of the study overall: Compared with clonotypes that all four donors shared, non-shared clonotypes had lower generation probabilities. The study's rarefaction showed incomplete sorted-subset sequencing despite large depth. Measured sharing among donors was expected to vary with sequencing depth.

The test was conducted at deep level. Clones were sequenced by immunoSEQ multiplex PCR, and TCRdb holds only the in-frame ones, with some missing. The profile covers 2 million to 2.5 million clones, with under 97% appearing a single time and 0.1% to 0.15% taken by the ten largest. Germline assignment: CDR1 ENHRY and CDR2 SYGVKD. There are 14 residues in the CDR3. The trim removed 2 bases at V and 8 bases at J, leaving 4 bases unmatched. The sequenced sample was naive CD4+ T cells sorted from blood. As for subset: CD45RA+ positively selected. The origin of this receptor is a man between 18 and 35 years old in good health. The chain carries TRBV10-3 and TRBJ2-2, with 8 nucleotides matching TRBD2. CDR3 in DNA: TGTGCCATCAGTGAGGGAAGCGGGAGAGGGGAGCTGTTTTTT. It encodes CAISEGSGRGELFF.